A single sample gave rise to the 24 T cell receptor beta chains below, sequenced in a study of T cell responses to AZD1222 COVID-19 vaccine. Profiled with immunoSEQ multiplex PCR; TCRdb holds only in-frame clones, not every one. The sample yields approximately 120,000 clones, 70% to 90% seen once. The sample here was peripheral blood, taken 28 days after the second AZD1222 dose. The source is an adult who received the AZD1222 COVID-19 vaccine.

Written as DNA, the CDR3 is TGTGCCAGCAGCTTAGGAGTCGGGAGGGTTAAGTTCTTC. This gives the protein CASSLGVGRVKFF. This sequence joins TRBV11-3 and TRBJ2-1; the match to TRBD2 covers 8 bases. CDR1 SGHNT and CDR2 YENEEA come from the germline V gene. This CDR3 region has 13 residues. V was pared by 1 base and J by 14 bases, with 7 bases of the junction left unmatched. The full variable domain, in which reference TRBV11-3 and TRBJ2-1 provide the parts outside the CDR3, is EAGVVQSPRYKIIEKKQPVAFWCNPISGHNTLYWYLQNLGQGPELLIRYENEEAVDDSQLPKDRFSAERLKGVDSTLKIQPAELGDSAVYLCASSLGVGRVKFFGPGTRLTVL.

This clone has a single count. The V call is TRBV25-1, the J call TRBJ2-5; TRBD1 or TRBD2 may be the D gene (6 bases each). From germline, CDR1 is MGHDK and CDR2 SYGVNS. Trimming took off 10 bases at V and 10 bases at J, with 13 bases between the two ends. This CDR3 is built from 10 residues. Written as DNA, the CDR3 is TGTGCCACTGAAAGGGGGGACCAGTACTTC. Protein product: CATERGDQYF.

This chain connects TRBV11-2 to TRBJ1-2; D not certain. Germline CDR1 SGHAT, CDR2 FQNNGV. V was clipped by 0 bases and J by 8 bases, with 10 bases between them. The CDR3 runs to 13 residues. CDR3 in amino acids: CASSLEVGFGYTF. The DNA for the CDR3 is TGTGCCAGCAGCTTAGAGGTGGGGTTCGGCTACACCTTC.

The chain uses TRBV3-1 (or the pseudogene TRBV3-2) and TRBJ2-7, with TRBD1 matching 7 bases. V lost 4 bases and J lost 3; bases outside the gene matches: 9. The CDR3 spans 15 residues. Germline V gives CDR1 LGHDT, CDR2 YNNKEL (reference sequence). The CDR3 DNA is TGTGCCAGCAGCCCCCCAGGGGGACATAGCTACGAGCAGTACTTC. Translation: CASSPPGGHSYEQYF.

The sample holds a few counts of this clone. The chain links TRBV4-1 to TRBJ1-2; D ambiguous. The germline V and J ends were trimmed by 1 base and 3 bases, with 9 bases remaining between them. This CDR3 spans 14 amino acids. Germline assignment: CDR1 MGHRA and CDR2 YSYEKL. CDR3 region: CASSQGRSDYGYTF. The CDR3 nucleotides are TGCGCCAGCAGCCAAGGCAGGTCAGACTATGGCTACACCTTC.

V and J are TRBV7-8 and TRBJ2-1; 9 positions agree with TRBD2. CDR1 and CDR2 from the germline V gene are SGHVS and FQNEAQ. The CDR3 is 15 residues long. V shed 5 bases and J 4 bases; nucleotides not matched to a gene: 6. CDR3 nucleotide sequence: TGTGCCAGCAGCGCCCGACTAGCGGATTACAATGAGCAGTTCTTC. Its translation is CASSARLADYNEQFF.

This clone was observed a single time. The chain uses TRBV11-2 and TRBJ2-5; 9 positions agree with TRBD1. The CDR3 spans 15 residues. Germline V gene data show CDR1 as SGHAT and CDR2 as FQNNGV. With V trimmed by 6 bases and J by 5 bases, 10 bases remained unmatched. CDR3 nucleotides: TGTGCCAGCAGGTTGGGACAGGGAGAGAGGGAGACCCAGTACTTC. Translating gives CASRLGQGERETQYF.

The V and J genes are TRBV7-2 and TRBJ2-1; 8 bases are a match to TRBD2. From germline, CDR1 is SGHTA and CDR2 FQGNSA. V lost 5 bases to trimming and J lost 11 bases; unmatched junction nucleotides: 14. The CDR3 runs to 15 residues. The CDR3 region is CASSPPGLEGRKQFF. CDR3 nucleotides: TGTGCCAGCAGCCCCCCGGGACTAGAGGGTCGCAAGCAGTTCTTC.

The chain has TRBV12-5 and TRBJ2-1; D is possibly TRBD1 (6 bases). V was shortened by 5 bases and J by 8 bases, with 16 bases between the two germline ends. Germline V gives CDR1 LGHNT, CDR2 FRNRAP. CDR3 length: 14 residues. The CDR3, as DNA: TGTGCTAGTGGTGTAGGACAGCACTCCGATGAGCAGTTCTTC. Translating gives CASGVGQHSDEQFF.

The chain recombines TRBV7-2 with TRBJ2-7, with TRBD2 identical over 12 bases. Germline lookup yields CDR1 SGHTA and CDR2 FQGNSA. Trimming removed 5 bases from V and 4 bases from J; junction bases left unmatched: 6. The length of the CDR3 is 15 residues. CDR3 amino acids: CASSLLAGGLYEQYF. The CDR3 DNA reads TGTGCCAGCAGCCTCCTAGCGGGAGGGCTGTACGAGCAGTACTTC.

V is TRBV27 and J is TRBJ2-7, with D unresolved. The germline CDR1 and CDR2 sequences are MNHEY and SMNVEV (reference sequence). The CDR3 covers 14 residues. V dropped 7 bases and J dropped 3 bases, with 16 bases sitting between them. The CDR3 protein is CASKVSVQDYEQYF. The CDR3 coding sequence is TGTGCCAGCAAGGTGAGCGTTCAAGACTACGAGCAGTACTTC.

The rearrangement joins TRBV30 to TRBJ1-2; 8 bases are a match to TRBD1. This CDR3 region has 12 residues. V shed 6 bases and J 8 bases; nucleotides not matched to a gene: 8. Germline-derived CDR1 and CDR2 are GTSNPN and SVGIG (reference sequence). The CDR3 loop is CACYRGWSGYTF. The DNA of the CDR3 is TGTGCCTGTTACAGGGGGTGGTCCGGCTACACCTTC.

This chain uses TRBV5-4 with TRBJ2-4; D might be TRBD1 (6 bases). V was trimmed by 0 bases and J by 6 bases, leaving 10 bases between them. CDR1 SGHNT and CDR2 YYREEE come from the germline V gene (reference sequence). CDR3 size: 14 residues. The CDR3, as DNA: TGTGCCAGCAGCTTGGAGCTCAGGGGAAACATTCAGTACTTC. Translated: CASSLELRGNIQYF.

This clone has just a few counts. The J gene is TRBJ1-1, the V gene TRBV2, with TRBD1 as a possible D gene (5 bases). The CDR3 loop spans 12 amino acids. Between the trimmed V and J ends, which lost 7 bases and 6 bases, there was a span of 12 bases. The germline gives CDR1 SNHLY, CDR2 FYNNEI. As DNA, the CDR3 is TGTGCCAGCAATGAGGGGAGGGCTGAAGCTTTCTTT. It is translated as CASNEGRAEAFF.

The V call is TRBV30, the J call TRBJ2-2, with a possible D match to TRBD2 (5 bases). CDR3 length: 13 amino acids. CDR1 and CDR2 from the germline V gene are GTSNPN and SVGIG (reference sequence). With 4 bases removed from V and 0 bases from J, the gap between germline ends came to 6 bases. The CDR3 is CAWMRANTGELFF. CDR3 coding DNA: TGTGCCTGGATGAGGGCGAACACCGGGGAGCTGTTTTTT.

The rearrangement uses TRBV6-5 and TRBJ2-7, with 11 bases that match TRBD2. CDR3 length: 15 amino acids. V was pared by 2 bases and J by 6 bases, with 6 bases of the junction left unmatched. Per the germline V gene, CDR1 is MNHEY and CDR2 is SVGAGI. CDR3 in DNA: TGTGCCAGCAGTTACCGTAGCGGGGGGGCAGGCGAGCAGTACTTC. Translated, it gives CASSYRSGGAGEQYF.

The chain uses TRBV9 and TRBJ1-3; TRBD1 agrees at 8 bases. The germline gives CDR1 SGDLS, CDR2 YYNGEE. The V gene end was trimmed by 0 bases and the J gene end by 4 bases; junction bases not matched to a gene: 12. The CDR3 is 18 residues long. The CDR3 protein is CASSVDLPRQGQGNTIYF. The CDR3 nucleotides are TGTGCCAGCAGCGTAGACCTCCCCCGACAGGGGCAGGGAAACACCATATATTTT.

The V gene is TRBV19, the J gene TRBJ2-7; D is ambiguous. Trimming removed 1 base from V and 5 bases from J, with 9 bases in between. CDR1 is LNHDA, CDR2 SQIVND, per germline (reference sequence). CDR3 length equals 13 residues. Here the CDR3 reads CASSIVGANEQYF. The CDR3 nucleotides read TGTGCCAGTAGTATAGTGGGCGCGAACGAGCAGTACTTC.

The J gene is TRBJ2-1, the V gene TRBV5-1, with 8 bases lining up with TRBD2. CDR3 length equals 16 residues. The junction had 7 bases not matched to a gene; V was cut back by 3 bases and J by 2 bases. Germline CDR1 is SGHRS and CDR2 is YFSETQ. CDR3 sequence reads: CASSSGAGATYNEQFF. In DNA, the CDR3 is TGCGCCAGCAGCTCCGGAGCGGGAGCGACCTACAATGAGCAGTTCTTC. Full variable domain (outside the CDR3, taken from reference TRBV5-1 and TRBJ2-1): KAGVTQTPRYLIKTRGQQVTLSCSPISGHRSVSWYQQTPGQGLQFLFEYFSETQRNKGNFPGRFSGRQFSNSRSEMNVSTLELGDSALYLCASSSGAGATYNEQFFGPGTRLTVL.

This chain connects TRBV30 to TRBJ2-1, with D possibly being TRBD2 (6 bases). The germline V gene has CDR1 GTSNPN and CDR2 SVGIG (reference sequence). The V end lost 0 bases, the J end lost 1 base, and 10 bases lay between the germline ends. The CDR3 length is 15 residues. CDR3 loop: CAWSVRAGSYNEQFF. The CDR3 nucleotides are TGTGCCTGGAGTGTACGGGCGGGATCCTACAATGAGCAGTTCTTC.

The chain is built from TRBV19 and TRBJ2-7; the match to TRBD2 covers 7 bases. Looked up from germline, CDR1 is LNHDA and CDR2 is SQIVND (reference sequence). The CDR3 is made up of 15 amino acids. Losses at the gene ends were 5 bases for V and 3 bases for J; bases not matched to a gene: 10. The CDR3 DNA reads as TGTGCCAGTAGTGCGTGGAGCGGGGTCCTCTACGAGCAGTACTTC. Amino acids: CASSAWSGVLYEQYF.

The CDR3 protein is CASSFGTSGAQETQYF. In DNA, the CDR3 is TGCGCCAGCAGCTTCGGGACTAGCGGGGCCCAAGAGACCCAGTACTTC. The chain has TRBV5-1 and TRBJ2-5; TRBD2 matches 13 bases. The CDR3 runs to 16 residues. J gave up 1 base and V 2 bases, and 2 bases lay outside the gene matches. Germline V gene lookup returns CDR1 SGHRS and CDR2 YFSETQ.

The J gene is TRBJ1-4, the V gene TRBV7-2; D ambiguous. Between the trimmed V and J ends, which lost 5 bases and 0 bases, there was a span of 13 bases. Per the germline V gene, CDR1 is SGHTA and CDR2 is FQGNSA. This CDR3 spans 16 amino acids. Here the CDR3 DNA reads TGTGCCAGCAGCGGGGTCGGGCAAACAACTAATGAAAAACTGTTTTTT. Protein product: CASSGVGQTTNEKLFF.

The chain uses TRBV7-2 and TRBJ2-7; TRBD1 matches 8 bases. CDR1 is SGHTA, CDR2 FQGNSA, per germline. V was clipped by 7 bases and J by 3 bases; unmatched bases: 8. CDR3 length equals 14 residues. The CDR3 sequence: CASTQRTGSYEQYF. Written as DNA, the CDR3 is TGTGCCAGCACCCAACGGACAGGGAGCTACGAGCAGTACTTC.